Following are 18 T cell receptor beta chains from one sample sequenced in a study of blood T cell repertoires in COVID-19. Repertoires were generated with immunoSEQ multiplex PCR, while TCRdb's copy carries only in-frame clones and drops some. The data contain some 45,000 clones, 80% to 90% of them seen just once; the ten biggest clones take up 9.5% to 15%. The sample comprised peripheral blood. All receptors come from a human donor with active COVID-19. The donor label of this sample is uncertain.

V usage is TRBV3-1 (or the pseudogene TRBV3-2) and J usage is TRBJ1-4, with D unresolved. CDR1 LGHDT and CDR2 YNNKEL come from the germline V gene (reference sequence). The CDR3 sequence is 14 residues long. The V end lost 1 base, the J end lost 3 bases, and 6 bases lay between the germline ends. The CDR3 coding sequence is TGTGCCAGCAGCCAAGTGTATCCTAATGAAAAACTGTTTTTT. As protein: CASSQVYPNEKLFF.

The rearrangement joins TRBV9 to TRBJ2-7, with 8 nucleotides matching TRBD2. CDR1 is SGDLS and CDR2 is YYNGEE in the germline V gene. The junction had 8 bases not matched to a gene; V was cut back by 3 bases and J by 3 bases. CDR3 length: 15 amino acids. The CDR3 loop reads CASSAGTRIVYEQYF. The CDR3 nucleotides read TGTGCCAGCAGCGCGGGGACTAGAATCGTCTACGAGCAGTACTTC. Full variable domain (rest looked up from reference TRBV9 and TRBJ2-7): DSGVTQTPKHLITATGQRVTLRCSPRSGDLSVYWYQQSLDQGLQFLIQYYNGEERAKGNILERFSAQQFPDLHSELNLSSLELGDSALYFCASSAGTRIVYEQYFGPGTRLTVT.

This clone has only one observation. The chain combines TRBV7-9 with TRBJ2-1; possible D gene TRBD1, 6 bases. The CDR3 sequence is 13 residues long. V was shortened by 3 bases and J by 6 bases, with 9 bases between the two germline ends. CDR1 and CDR2 (germline): SEHNR, FQNEAQ (reference sequence). The CDR3 nucleotides are TGTGCCAGCAGCTTGCTAGGGGGCAATGAGCAGTTCTTC. It specifies CASSLLGGNEQFF.

This chain uses TRBV11-2 with TRBJ2-7; D call uncertain. Trimming took 4 bases from V and 2 from J, leaving 3 bases between them. Germline values: CDR1 SGHAT, CDR2 FQNNGV. The CDR3 has 11 residues. CDR3 coding DNA: TGTGCCAGCAGCTCAACCTACGAGCAGTACTTC. Protein product: CASSSTYEQYF.

The rearrangement uses TRBV19 and TRBJ1-2; 8 bases map to TRBD1. With V trimmed by 7 bases and J by 4 bases, 5 bases remained unmatched. The germline gives CDR1 LNHDA, CDR2 SQIVND (reference sequence). CDR3 length: 13 amino acids. The CDR3 nucleotides are TGTGCCAGTACCCTGGACAGGGCCTATGGCTACACCTTC. It yields the protein CASTLDRAYGYTF.

This chain links TRBV28 with TRBJ1-2, with a possible D match to TRBD1 (6 bases). Germline-derived CDR1 and CDR2 are MDHEN and SYDVKM. CDR3 length: 13 amino acids. V was trimmed by 2 bases and J by 4 bases, leaving 8 bases between them. The CDR3 spells CASSLTGTYGYTF. CDR3 DNA sequence: TGTGCCAGCAGTTTAACAGGGACCTATGGCTACACCTTC.

The V and J genes are TRBV9 and TRBJ2-2; 9 bases are shared with TRBD1. Germline V gives CDR1 SGDLS, CDR2 YYNGEE. Trimming removed 0 bases from V and 5 bases from J; junction bases left unmatched: 2. This CDR3 has 15 residues. This CDR3 is CASSVDRGLTGELFF. CDR3 nucleotide sequence: TGTGCCAGCAGCGTAGACAGGGGGCTAACCGGGGAGCTGTTTTTT.

This chain links TRBV6-5 with TRBJ2-2, with D possibly TRBD1 on 6 matching bases. Germline loops: CDR1 MNHEY, CDR2 SVGAGI. CDR3 length: 14 amino acids. V dropped 0 bases and J dropped 6 bases, with 8 bases sitting between them. CDR3 loop: CASSYSKGAGELFF. The CDR3 DNA follows: TGTGCCAGCAGTTACTCGAAGGGGGCCGGGGAGCTGTTTTTT.

J is TRBJ1-5 and V is TRBV10-3; 10 bases align to TRBD1. The V and J ends lost 5 bases and 4 bases, in that order; junction bases with no gene match: 2. This CDR3 region has 14 residues. Germline lookup yields CDR1 ENHRY and CDR2 SYGVKD. The CDR3 protein is CAISLDRGNQPQHF. The CDR3 nucleotides are TGTGCCATCAGTCTGGACAGGGGGAATCAGCCCCAGCATTTT.

V and J are TRBV4-3 and TRBJ2-7, with D perhaps matching TRBD1 (5 bases). Germline V gene lookup returns CDR1 LGHNA and CDR2 YSLEER. This CDR3 has 13 amino acids. V was shortened by 3 bases and J by 3 bases, with 9 bases between the two germline ends. The CDR3 here is CASSQDKNYEQYF. The CDR3 nucleotides are TGCGCCAGCAGCCAGGACAAGAACTACGAGCAGTACTTC.

CDR3 nucleotides: TGTGCCAGCAGCTTGGGGACTAGCGGGAACTCCTACAATGAGCAGTTCTTC. Translation: CASSLGTSGNSYNEQFF. V and J are TRBV7-9 and TRBJ2-1, with 13 bases lining up with TRBD2. V lost 3 bases to trimming and J lost 0 bases; unmatched junction nucleotides: 2. The germline CDR1 and CDR2 sequences are SEHNR and FQNEAQ (reference sequence). This CDR3 is 17 amino acids long.

V is TRBV11-2 and J is TRBJ1-4; possibly TRBD1 for D (6 bases). The V gene's germline CDR1 is SGHAT and CDR2 FQNNGV. The CDR3 sequence is 15 residues long. V was cut by 5 bases and J by 0 bases, with 10 bases left in between. The CDR3 is CASSPGTTTNEKLFF. In DNA, the CDR3 is TGTGCCAGCAGCCCCGGGACAACAACTAATGAAAAACTGTTTTTT.

The V and J genes are TRBV18 and TRBJ1-5, with 8 bases that match TRBD1. Trimming cost V 3 bases and J 0 bases; bases outside gene matches: 1. Germline V lookup: CDR1 KGHSH, CDR2 LQKENI. The CDR3 runs to 15 residues. The DNA for the CDR3 is TGTGCCAGCTCACCGACAGGGGATAGCAATCAGCCCCAGCATTTT. This gives the protein CASSPTGDSNQPQHF.

This chain joins TRBV19 and TRBJ1-1; D might be TRBD1 (6 bases). The CDR3 covers 13 residues. CDR1 and CDR2 (germline): LNHDA, SQIVND (reference sequence). V lost 6 bases and J 6 bases, leaving 14 bases between the germline ends. CDR3: CASRPQGSAEAFF. The CDR3 coding sequence is TGTGCCAGTAGGCCACAGGGATCGGCTGAAGCTTTCTTT. Variable domain in full (rest from reference TRBV19 and TRBJ1-1): DGGITQSPKYLFRKEGQNVTLSCEQNLNHDAMYWYRQDPGQGLRLIYYSQIVNDFQKGDIAEGYSVSREKKESFPLTVTSAQKNPTAFYLCASRPQGSAEAFFGQGTRLTVV.

The chain carries TRBV4-3 and TRBJ2-7, with a tentative D call TRBD1 (6 bases). Germline-derived CDR1 and CDR2 are LGHNA and YSLEER. The V and J ends lost 0 bases and 3 bases respectively, with 15 bases between them. The CDR3 is 16 residues long. CDR3 protein: CASSQDHGQGNYEQYF. CDR3 nucleotide sequence: TGCGCCAGCAGCCAAGATCATGGGCAGGGGAACTACGAGCAGTACTTC.

This clone was picked up one time. The rearrangement joins TRBV5-1 to TRBJ2-3, with D possibly matching TRBD2 (5 bases). Germline V CDR1 and CDR2: SGHRS, YFSETQ. CDR3 length equals 14 residues. With 0 bases removed from V and 4 bases from J, the gap between germline ends came to 9 bases. DNA of the CDR3: TGCGCCAGCAGCTTGGTTGGAGGAGCAGATACGCAGTATTTT. Encoded protein: CASSLVGGADTQYF.

This clone was recorded only once. The rearrangement links TRBV5-1 to TRBJ2-1; D perhaps matches TRBD1 (7 bases). The V end was cut by 4 bases, the J end by 2 bases, with 22 bases between. The CDR3 runs to 18 residues. CDR1 is SGHRS and CDR2 is YFSETQ in the germline V gene. The CDR3 region has the DNA TGCGCCAGCAGCCGCGGGACAGAAAGCGTGTCACCCTACAATGAGCAGTTCTTC. As protein: CASSRGTESVSPYNEQFF.

Here the CDR3 DNA reads TGTGCCATCAGTGAGTCCACCGGGGGGGGCCTACGGGAGACCCAGTACTTC. This sequence encodes CAISESTGGGLRETQYF. The V and J genes are TRBV10-3 and TRBJ2-5, with TRBD2 matching over 8 bases. With 0 bases clipped from V and 5 bases from J, the junction kept 11 bases outside the gene matches. CDR1 and CDR2 from the germline V gene are ENHRY and SYGVKD. This CDR3 region has 17 residues.